This T cell receptor beta chain was recovered during a study of vaccination effects on CD4 cells after COVID-19. CDR1 is SGHKS, CDR2 YYEKEE, per germline (reference sequence). Trimming cost V 0 bases and J 7 bases, with 14 bases left between them. CDR3 length: 14 residues. Repertoires were generated with immunoSEQ multiplex PCR, while TCRdb's copy carries only in-frame clones and drops some. This table has tens of thousands of clones, 76% appearing once. Cells that had been cultured for 10 days were the source of isolated CD4+ T cells. SARS-CoV-2 infection was confirmed by PCR in the person between March and December 2020. Two-dose vaccination with either BNT162b2 or mRNA-1273 was given to the participants. The table lists this clone with a count of one. The antigen is undetermined.

This TCR came from a human donor who had a prior SARS-CoV-2 infection. The V gene is TRBV5-5, the J gene TRBJ2-7; possibly TRBD2 for D (5 bases). Specimen: CD4+ T cells from PBMCs cultured without peptide, collected after COVID-19 vaccination. The CDR3 loop reads CASSLGVGPGEQYF. The CDR3 coding sequence is TGTGCCAGCAGCTTGGGGGTAGGTCCGGGAGAGCAGTACTTC.